Below, one T cell receptor (beta chain) is given with its context. The data were taken from a study of blood T cells in healthy people across ages. Trimming cost V 3 bases and J 4 bases; bases outside gene matches: 4. Germline CDR1 and CDR2: MNHNS and SASEGT. The CDR3 is made up of 14 amino acids. Sample-barcoded 5' priming and a J-beta primer mix drove a second PCR of roughly 7 to 11 cycles. TCRdb fed the 5' RACE reads into MiXCR, producing one record per CDR3 protein. The sample has hundreds of thousands of distinct CDR3 sequences; roughly 50% are singletons. This TCR was sampled from a man at least 80 years old in good health. Sequencing was done on a sample of blood. V usage is TRBV6-1 and J usage is TRBJ1-2; 8 bases map to TRBD1. CDR3 protein: CASSDPGQVYGYTF. In nucleotides, the CDR3 is TGTGCCAGCAGTGATCCGGGACAGGTCTATGGCTACACCTTC.